This record concerns one TCR beta chain sequence. The sample originates from a study of blood T cell repertoires in COVID-19. Study details: Spain, Italy and the United States supplied samples that represented acute and convalescent COVID-19. PBMCs, B-cell-depleted T cells, or T cells provided the cDNA or gDNA that made up the material.

A Seattle source enrolled patients during active infection and followed them longitudinally. Original handling: It was from reference gene primer amplification that nucleated cell counts were estimated. TCRdb's copy holds only in-frame clones and misses some; the assay was immunoSEQ multiplex PCR. That table is the source of V, J and clone size, and D and trimming were worked out from the DNA. Among fewer than 450,000 clones listed, more than 70% were seen once. The TCR originated in a woman in her 50s with COVID-19, enrolled during active disease. The specimen sequenced was peripheral blood.

The CDR3 sequence is CASSLGRGDQPQHF. The DNA of the CDR3 is TGCGCCAGCAGCTTAGGTCGGGGGGATCAGCCCCAGCATTTT. The chain recombines TRBV5-1 with TRBJ1-5; tentative D call: TRBD1 (5 bases). Germline CDR1 SGHRS, CDR2 YFSETQ. The CDR3 runs to 14 residues. The V gene lost 2 bases and the J gene lost 5 bases, with 11 bases spanning the gap.